This T cell receptor beta chain originates from a study of cytomegalovirus exposure and HLA in healthy donors. Study-wide background: In terms of ancestry, the Caucasian-associated cluster contained roughly 80% of the roughly 360 genotyped donors. Study results and caveats: Analyzed later, most CMV-associated TCR beta chains appeared HLA-restricted. Investigators reported approximately 150 TCR beta chains as tied to cytomegalovirus.

A word on this clone: Its specificity is unknown.

60 Vbeta and 13 Jbeta primers were used in PCR. Repertoires were generated with immunoSEQ multiplex PCR, while TCRdb's copy carries only in-frame clones and drops some. The sample carries a few hundred thousand clones, 70% to 90% recorded once. V lost 5 bases and J 4 bases, leaving 12 bases between the germline ends. In germline, CDR1 is MNHEY, CDR2 SMNVEV (reference sequence). The CDR3 extends over 14 amino acids. The sequence came from a man aged 25 to 40 in good health and CMV-seronegative. The chain is built from TRBV27 and TRBJ2-1, with D maybe TRBD1 (5 bases). Material: PBMCs. This chain's CDR3 is CASSRTGRYNEQFF. The CDR3 coding sequence is TGTGCCAGCAGTCGTACAGGACGGTACAATGAGCAGTTCTTC.